The clone carrying this T cell receptor beta chain was observed a handful of times. No antigen is known for it. Clones were sequenced by immunoSEQ multiplex PCR, and TCRdb holds only the in-frame ones, with some missing. The sample carries roughly 10,000 clones, roughly two thirds recorded once. This specimen comes from a study of CD4+ T cells in melanoma. Overall study results and limits: In melanoma, neoantigen-specific CD4+ T cells reportedly differed in differentiation state.

The receptor comes from a human donor with melanoma. Sequenced: cells from a culture (not recorded whether cultured in vitro).

The CDR3 spells CASSVGGNSYEQYF. CDR3 DNA: TGTGCCAGCAGCGTAGGGGGGAACTCCTACGAGCAGTACTTC. The chain combines TRBV9 with TRBJ2-7, with D perhaps being TRBD1 or TRBD2 (5 bases each). V was clipped by 0 bases and J by 0 bases, with 7 bases between them. Looked up from germline, CDR1 is SGDLS and CDR2 is YYNGEE. The CDR3 totals 14 residues.